The 5 T cell receptor beta chains below all came from one sample that was sequenced in a study of blood T cell repertoires in COVID-19 (dated by TCRdb to between 2020 and 2021). Library prep was done by the immunoSEQ multiplex PCR assay. The immuneACCESS repertoire file appears here via TCRdb, limited to in-frame rearrangements. These files lack a portion of the clones; in checked studies, under half of the deficit traces to unresolved V genes, and the cause of the others is not known. This sample comprises hundreds of thousands of clones, around 87% of them detected only once. Jointly, the top ten make up 2% to 2.5% of the sample. The sequenced material came from peripheral blood. The receptor source for this set is a woman in her sixties with COVID-19, enrolled during active disease.

The CDR3 is CSVEGEFYGYTF. Written as DNA, the CDR3 is TGCAGCGTTGAAGGCGAGTTCTATGGCTACACCTTC. The chain is built from TRBV29-1 and TRBJ1-2; D gene ambiguous. Between the trimmed V and J ends, which lost 1 base and 4 bases, there was a span of 7 bases. Germline V lookup: CDR1 SQVTM, CDR2 ANQGSEA. This CDR3 spans 12 amino acids.

The V call is TRBV18, the J call TRBJ2-5; D is possibly TRBD2 (7 bases). Trimming pared 3 bases from V and 2 bases from J, leaving 19 bases between. The CDR3 contains 17 residues. CDR1 and CDR2 from the germline V gene are KGHSH and LQKENI. The CDR3, as DNA: TGTGCCAGCTCACCGCCCACGGGCGGGGGCAGACAAGAGACCCAGTACTTC. Translated, it gives CASSPPTGGGRQETQYF.

The rearrangement joins TRBV7-2 to TRBJ2-6; tentative D call: TRBD1 (5 bases). The V gene lost 6 bases and the J gene lost 0 bases, with 9 bases spanning the gap. The CDR3 has 15 residues. Germline V gene lookup returns CDR1 SGHTA and CDR2 FQGNSA. CDR3 nucleotides: TGTGCCAGCAGGGTGACAGTCTCTGGGGCCAACGTCCTGACTTTC. It is translated as CASRVTVSGANVLTF.

Concerning this clone: The same CDR3 also results from other DNA sequences found in this sample. This sequence joins TRBV6-4 and TRBJ1-2; D not resolved. V lost 2 bases to trimming and J lost 8 bases, with 9 bases between them. The CDR3 is 12 residues long. Germline V gene lookup returns CDR1 MRHNA and CDR2 SNTAGT. The CDR3 bases are TGTGCCAGCAGTGACGGCGGGTACGGCTACACCTTC. Translating gives CASSDGGYGYTF.

This chain links TRBV3-1 (or the pseudogene TRBV3-2) with TRBJ2-5, with 7 nucleotides matching TRBD1. The CDR3 has 15 amino acids. Trimming took 4 bases from V and 5 from J; bases not matched to a gene: 10. Germline CDR1 reads LGHDT; CDR2 reads YNNKEL (reference sequence). Written as DNA, the CDR3 is TGTGCCAGCAGCCGCCTGTCGGGACAGTTGGAGACCCAGTACTTC. This translates into CASSRLSGQLETQYF.